This TCR beta chain was observed in a study of cytomegalovirus exposure and HLA in healthy donors. As for this clone: Its antigen remains unknown.

PCR employed 60 Vbeta and 13 Jbeta primers. The method was immunoSEQ multiplex PCR; TCRdb's version includes in-frame clones alone and lacks a portion of them. The sample holds some 130,000 clones. Whole-study findings and limits: An assumption of roughly uniform sequencing depth across donors underlay the presence/absence analyses. It was only CMV serostatus that was available as immune exposure information. Sequences of the TCR beta chain were said to predict the HLA-A and HLA-B alleles of most subjects accurately.

The length of the CDR3 is 16 residues. V was clipped by 0 bases and J by 0 bases; unmatched bases: 6. In germline, CDR1 is SGDLS, CDR2 YYNGEE. V usage is TRBV9 and J usage is TRBJ2-7, with 7 nucleotides matching TRBD1. Input material: PBMCs. This TCR was sampled from a man in his late teens or twenties in good health and CMV-seronegative. The CDR3 coding sequence is TGTGCCAGCAGCGTAGGGACAGGACCATCCTCCTACGAGCAGTACTTC. This gives the protein CASSVGTGPSSYEQYF.